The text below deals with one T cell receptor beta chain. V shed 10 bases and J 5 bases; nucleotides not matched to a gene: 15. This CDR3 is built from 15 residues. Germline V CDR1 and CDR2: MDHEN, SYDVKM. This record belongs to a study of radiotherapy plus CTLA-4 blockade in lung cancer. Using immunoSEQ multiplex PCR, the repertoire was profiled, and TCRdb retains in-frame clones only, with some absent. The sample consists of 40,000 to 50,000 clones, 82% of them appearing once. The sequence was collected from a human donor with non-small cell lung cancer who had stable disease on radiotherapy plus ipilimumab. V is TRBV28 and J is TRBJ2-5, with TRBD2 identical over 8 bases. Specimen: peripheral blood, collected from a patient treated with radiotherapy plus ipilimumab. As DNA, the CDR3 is TGTGCCACCTCTCCCCCCGGTAGCGGGACTGAGACCCAGTACTTC. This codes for CATSPPGSGTETQYF.